This T cell receptor beta chain derives from a study of cytomegalovirus exposure and HLA in healthy donors. CDR1 is SGHTA and CDR2 is FQGTGA in the germline V gene. The CDR3 spans 13 residues. V lost 0 bases and J 6 bases, leaving 6 bases between the germline ends. Turning to this clone: Its antigen remains unknown.

Data came from immunoSEQ multiplex PCR; TCRdb stores just in-frame clones and leaves some out. The sample has roughly 190,000 clones; roughly 86% are singletons. Study conclusions and caveats: Cytomegalovirus-associated status was assigned to more than 150 TCR beta chains. The tendency of first-cohort TCR clusters to co-occur in the 110 or so validation repertoires emerged from a later analysis. Despite most TCR sequences being rare, some public TCRs occurred in many donors.

The source is a man younger than 45 in good health and CMV-seropositive. The specimen was PBMCs. The chain has TRBV7-3 and TRBJ1-5; D gene ambiguous. CDR3 sequence: CASSLTSTQPQHF. CDR3 bases: TGTGCCAGCAGCTTAACGTCGACTCAGCCCCAGCATTTT.